This T cell receptor beta chain was recorded in a study of cytomegalovirus exposure and HLA in healthy donors. Turning to the study itself: Early released data comprised around 85 million unique TCRs from HLA-typed donors.

PCR amplification relied on 60 Vbeta primers (plus 13 Jbeta primers). Sequencing was performed with immunoSEQ multiplex PCR; in TCRdb, only in-frame clones are kept and a portion is missing. The table shows hundreds of thousands of clones, with roughly 78% occurring only once. The origin of this receptor is a boy between 10 and 17 years old in good health and CMV-seronegative. The sample taken for sequencing was PBMCs.

The CDR3 spells CASSAVAGSSYNEQFF. In DNA, the CDR3 is TGTGCCAGCAGCGCAGTAGCGGGGAGCTCCTACAATGAGCAGTTCTTC. The chain employs TRBV14 and TRBJ2-1; 8 bases line up with TRBD2. The trim removed 5 bases at V and 0 bases at J, leaving 6 bases unmatched. The CDR3 covers 16 residues. Germline V lookup: CDR1 SGHDN, CDR2 FVKESK.